This passage covers 30 T cell receptor beta chains from one sample sequenced in a study of shared T cell receptors in the human thymus. Method: immunoSEQ multiplex PCR; TCRdb's copy keeps in-frame clones and lacks some. The data contain more than 550,000 clones, approximately 83% of them singletons. The sample was also reused in another study, on human thymus T cells.

The sequenced material came from thymocytes. Receptors originate from a girl under three years old with a congenital heart defect.

J is TRBJ2-2 and V is TRBV7-2; D perhaps matches TRBD2 (5 bases). Germline CDR1 is SGHTA and CDR2 is FQGNSA. This CDR3 region has 14 residues. V lost 1 base and J lost 6, with 9 bases in between. DNA of the CDR3: TGTGCCAGCAGCTTAGATCGGGGTGCCGGGGAGCTGTTTTTT. This gives the protein CASSLDRGAGELFF. Filled out from reference TRBV7-2 and TRBJ2-2, the complete variable domain reads GAGVSQSPSNKVTEKGKDVELRCDPISGHTALYWYRQSLGQGLEFLIYFQGNSAPDKSGLPSDRFSAERTGGSVSTLTIQRTQQEDSAVYLCASSLDRGAGELFFGEGSRLTVL.

J is TRBJ2-7 and V is TRBV5-6; no clear D gene. V was cut by 0 bases and J by 3 bases, with 7 bases left in between. The CDR3 is 13 residues long. Germline lookup yields CDR1 SGHDT and CDR2 YYEEEE. CDR3 in amino acids: CASSLVNSYEQYF. Written as DNA, the CDR3 is TGTGCCAGCAGCTTGGTCAACAGCTACGAGCAGTACTTC.

The chain uses TRBV4-1 and TRBJ1-2, with D tentatively TRBD1 (5 bases). CDR1 MGHRA and CDR2 YSYEKL come from the germline V gene. The length of the CDR3 is 11 residues. Trimming stripped 8 bases from V and 6 bases from J, with 10 bases between. For the CDR3, the DNA is TGCGCCAGCCATGGGGCTGATGGCTACACCTTC. It is translated as CASHGADGYTF.

The genes are TRBV6-1 and TRBJ2-3; D call uncertain. This CDR3 has 15 amino acids. Trimming removed 6 bases from V and 6 bases from J, with 19 bases in between. The germline CDR1 and CDR2 sequences are MNHNS and SASEGT. CDR3 nucleotide sequence: TGTGCCAGCAGCCAACGTCAGGTGCTTAGGGATACGCAGTATTTT. Protein sequence: CASSQRQVLRDTQYF.

About this clone: In the same sample, other DNA sequences code for this CDR3. This chain joins TRBV6-1 and TRBJ1-2; tentative D call: TRBD1 (6 bases). Between the trimmed V and J ends, which lost 8 bases and 6 bases, there was a span of 16 bases. Germline assignment: CDR1 MNHNS and CDR2 SASEGT. The CDR3 is 13 amino acids. The CDR3 coding sequence is TGTGCCAGCCCTGACAGGAAGGTTGATGGCTACACCTTC. As protein: CASPDRKVDGYTF.

J is TRBJ2-7 and V is TRBV19; D remains ambiguous. The CDR3 has 14 amino acids. V lost 5 bases and J lost 2, with 13 bases in between. Germline V gives CDR1 LNHDA, CDR2 SQIVND (reference sequence). The CDR3 sequence is CASSPDTDTYEQYF. The CDR3 DNA follows: TGTGCCAGTAGTCCCGATACAGATACCTACGAGCAGTACTTC.

This clone was counted a single time. The chain uses TRBV6-5 and TRBJ1-4, with D unclear. This CDR3 is 14 amino acids long. V dropped 4 bases and J dropped 0 bases, with 6 bases sitting between them. Per the germline V gene, CDR1 is MNHEY and CDR2 is SVGAGI. CDR3 coding DNA: TGTGCCAGCAGTTTCGGTGCAACTAATGAAAAACTGTTTTTT. Residues: CASSFGATNEKLFF.

V is TRBV19 and J is TRBJ1-5; D gene uncertain. V lost 1 base to trimming and J lost 5 bases, with 6 bases between them. CDR3 length: 13 amino acids. The germline gives CDR1 LNHDA, CDR2 SQIVND (reference sequence). DNA of the CDR3: TGTGCCAGTAGTATAGTTGGAGATCAGCCCCAGCATTTT. Encoded protein: CASSIVGDQPQHF.

The V call is TRBV18, the J call TRBJ2-3; 9 bases are a match to TRBD2. The CDR3 length is 15 residues. CDR1 and CDR2 from the germline V gene are KGHSH and LQKENI. J gave up 4 bases and V 6 bases, and 8 bases lay outside the gene matches. CDR3 DNA: TGTGCCAGCTCCCCATGGACTAGCGCGTCAGATACGCAGTATTTT. Amino acid sequence: CASSPWTSASDTQYF.

The rearrangement links TRBV6-5 to TRBJ1-3; D is undetermined. This CDR3 has 14 residues. CDR1 MNHEY and CDR2 SVGAGI come from the germline V gene. V lost 3 bases and J lost 0, with 6 bases in between. Here the CDR3 DNA reads TGTGCCAGCAGTTATACCGGCTCTGGAAACACCATATATTTT. This gives the protein CASSYTGSGNTIYF.

The rearrangement joins TRBV28 to TRBJ1-6; D is perhaps TRBD1 (5 bases). The CDR3 spans 18 residues. Deletions cut 2 bases from V and 0 bases from J, with 14 bases between. Germline CDR1 MDHEN, CDR2 SYDVKM. The CDR3 protein is CASSLGSGQSSYNSPLHF. The CDR3 nucleotides read TGTGCCAGCAGTTTAGGGTCAGGGCAGAGCTCCTATAATTCACCCCTCCACTTT.

This rearrangement joins TRBV10-3 to TRBJ2-3; D is undetermined. This CDR3 is built from 13 residues. The V and J ends lost 7 bases and 0 bases respectively, with 8 bases between them. The V gene's germline CDR1 is ENHRY and CDR2 SYGVKD. CDR3 in DNA: TGTGCCATCATGCAACTGAGCACAGATACGCAGTATTTT. Its translation is CAIMQLSTDTQYF.

This clone came up a few times. V usage is TRBV19 and J usage is TRBJ2-7, with D maybe TRBD2 (6 bases). The CDR3 has 14 residues. The germline V gene encodes CDR1 LNHDA and CDR2 SQIVND (reference sequence). The V end was cut by 2 bases, the J end by 1 base, with 9 bases between. The CDR3: CASSISRGSYEQYF. The CDR3 DNA reads as TGTGCCAGTAGTATATCGCGGGGTTCCTACGAGCAGTACTTC.

The gene calls are TRBV5-4 and TRBJ1-1; 9 bases map to TRBD1. Germline loops: CDR1 SGHNT, CDR2 YYREEE (reference sequence). CDR3 length: 15 residues. V shed 4 bases and J 4 bases; nucleotides not matched to a gene: 8. CDR3 coding DNA: TGTGCCAGCAGCGGAACACAGGGGGCAAGCACTGAAGCTTTCTTT. It translates to CASSGTQGASTEAFF.

This clone has only a few counts. The J gene is TRBJ1-4, the V gene TRBV27; 8 bases line up with TRBD1. There are 14 residues in the CDR3. V lost 6 bases and J lost 6; bases outside the gene matches: 6. Germline assignment: CDR1 MNHEY and CDR2 SMNVEV (reference sequence). As DNA, the CDR3 is TGTGCCAGCAGCCGACAGGGGCCCTATGAAAAACTGTTTTTT. As protein: CASSRQGPYEKLFF.

J is TRBJ1-2 and V is TRBV27, with D maybe TRBD1 (5 bases). The CDR3 spans 14 residues. Germline V lookup: CDR1 MNHEY, CDR2 SMNVEV (reference sequence). The V gene lost 7 bases and the J gene lost 6 bases, with 18 bases spanning the gap. The CDR3 nucleotides read TGTGCCAGCACCTCCGGACACGGTTTGAATGGCTACACCTTC. This gives the protein CASTSGHGLNGYTF.

The V call is TRBV4-3, the J call TRBJ1-5; weak D call: TRBD1 (6 bases). V gave up 2 bases and J gave up 0 bases, with 17 bases separating them. There are 18 residues in the CDR3. CDR1 and CDR2 (germline): LGHNA, YSLEER. The CDR3 loop is CASSQRDYREDSNQPQHF. The CDR3 bases are TGCGCCAGCAGCCAACGGGACTACAGGGAGGATAGCAATCAGCCCCAGCATTTT.

This chain joins TRBV6-6 and TRBJ1-5, with a weak D call TRBD1 (6 bases). The CDR3 runs to 15 residues. The germline V and J ends were trimmed by 4 bases and 4 bases, with 14 bases remaining between them. Germline values: CDR1 MNHNY, CDR2 SVGAGI (reference sequence). The CDR3 DNA sequence: TGTGCCAGCAGTTTCACAGGGAGCCGAAATCAGCCCCAGCATTTT. It encodes CASSFTGSRNQPQHF.

The rearrangement links TRBV28 to TRBJ2-7; 11 bases line up with TRBD1. In germline, CDR1 is MDHEN, CDR2 SYDVKM. This CDR3 has 19 amino acids. The V gene end was trimmed by 2 bases and the J gene end by 2 bases; junction bases not matched to a gene: 14. CDR3 in DNA: TGTGCCAGCAGTTTAACCCTCTCCGGGACAGGGGGGGTGGCCTACGAGCAGTACTTC. It yields the protein CASSLTLSGTGGVAYEQYF.

The V and J genes are TRBV14 and TRBJ1-1; TRBD1 matches 10 bases. This CDR3 is built from 21 residues. Germline lookup yields CDR1 SGHDN and CDR2 FVKESK. V lost 3 bases to trimming and J lost 1 base; unmatched junction nucleotides: 20. The CDR3 DNA reads as TGTGCCAGCAGCCACGGAGAGAGGGGACAGGGGTTAAATGGCGAGAACACTGAAGCTTTCTTT. Amino acids: CASSHGERGQGLNGENTEAFF.

The genes are TRBV4-1 and TRBJ1-2; possible D gene TRBD1, 5 bases. V lost 4 bases to trimming and J lost 8 bases, with 17 bases between them. The CDR3 length is 14 residues. Germline-derived CDR1 and CDR2 are MGHRA and YSYEKL. CDR3 in DNA: TGCGCCAGCAGCCCCCGGGACTCGGAATGGGGCTACACCTTC. The encoded protein is CASSPRDSEWGYTF.

The chain joins TRBV7-6 to TRBJ2-7, with 9 bases aligning to TRBD2. This CDR3 is built from 16 residues. Looked up from germline, CDR1 is SGHVS and CDR2 is FNYEAQ. Trimming removed 1 base from V and 4 bases from J; junction bases left unmatched: 8. DNA of the CDR3: TGTGCCAGCAGCTTAGAGGTTAGCGGGGGACCTTACGAGCAGTACTTC. Translated, it gives CASSLEVSGGPYEQYF.

The chain combines TRBV19 with TRBJ2-7; 8 nucleotides agree with TRBD1. J gave up 3 bases and V 3 bases, and 4 bases lay outside the gene matches. The CDR3 has 14 amino acids. From germline, CDR1 is LNHDA and CDR2 SQIVND (reference sequence). Written as DNA, the CDR3 is TGTGCCAGTAGTATCCAAGGACAGGGCTACGAGCAGTACTTC. Its translation is CASSIQGQGYEQYF.

CDR3 sequence reads: CSVGPRRGAFF. For the CDR3, the DNA is TGCAGCGTTGGGCCACGACGGGGAGCTTTCTTT. The V call is TRBV29-1, the J call TRBJ1-1; D unresolved. The CDR3 runs 11 residues. V was trimmed by 4 bases and J by 10 bases, leaving 13 bases between them. Germline V CDR1 and CDR2: SQVTM, ANQGSEA.

This clone was counted a few times. The J gene is TRBJ2-3, the V gene TRBV1; the table's TRBD2 call for D was not verified on the DNA. TRBV1 is tagged as a pseudogene. The length of the CDR3 is 17 residues. In DNA, the CDR3 is TGCACCAGCAGCCCAGGTTATCCGCGGGAAAGCACAGATACGCAGTATTTT. This encodes CTSSPGYPRESTDTQYF.

The rearrangement joins TRBV30 to TRBJ1-2; possibly TRBD1 for D (5 bases). Trimming left V 0 bases short and J 3 bases short, with 8 bases between. The CDR3 runs to 13 residues. Germline CDR1 GTSNPN, CDR2 SVGIG (reference sequence). The DNA for the CDR3 is TGTGCCTGGAGTGTACACAGGTACTATGGCTACACCTTC. Protein product: CAWSVHRYYGYTF.

The chain recombines TRBV7-8 with TRBJ2-3; TRBD2 aligns across 10 bases. The CDR3 runs to 15 residues. The junction had 9 bases not matched to a gene; V was cut back by 1 base and J by 11 bases. Germline assignment: CDR1 SGHVS and CDR2 FQNEAQ. The CDR3 is CASSLVLSGGLEQYF. CDR3 coding DNA: TGTGCCAGCAGCTTAGTTCTTAGCGGGGGGTTAGAGCAGTATTTT. The variable domain in full, with the rest retrieved from reference TRBV7-8 and TRBJ2-3, is GAGVSQSPRYKVAKRGQDVALRCDPISGHVSLFWYQQALGQGPEFLTYFQNEAQLDKSGLPSDRFFAERPEGSVSTLKIQRTQQEDSAVYLCASSLVLSGGLEQYFGPGTRLTVL.

The chain employs TRBV27 and TRBJ1-1; D remains unclear. Germline CDR1 reads MNHEY; CDR2 reads SMNVEV (reference sequence). V was cut by 6 bases and J by 3 bases, with 20 bases left in between. The CDR3 covers 16 residues. The CDR3 DNA reads TGTGCCAGCAGCCGGGTCCGGCCCTGGGTATACACTGAAGCTTTCTTT. Translating it yields CASSRVRPWVYTEAFF.

The chain uses TRBV11-2 and TRBJ1-1; no firm D call. The germline V and J ends were trimmed by 5 bases and 4 bases, with 20 bases remaining between them. The CDR3 is 16 amino acids. Per the germline V gene, CDR1 is SGHAT and CDR2 is FQNNGV. CDR3 nucleotide sequence: TGTGCCAGCAGCGCCAACGTCAACAGAGACATCACTGAAGCTTTCTTT. Its translation: CASSANVNRDITEAFF.

The chain recombines TRBV10-3 with TRBJ1-2, with TRBD1 matching 7 bases. Germline assignment: CDR1 ENHRY and CDR2 SYGVKD. The junction had 9 bases not matched to a gene; V was cut back by 8 bases and J by 0 bases. This CDR3 contains 15 residues. For the CDR3, the DNA is TGTGCCATCTTTAGGACAGGAAGAGCTAACTATGGCTACACCTTC. Translated: CAIFRTGRANYGYTF.